This T cell receptor (beta chain) was profiled in a study of cytomegalovirus exposure and HLA in healthy donors. Study at large: Counted in an early data release were 75 million to 85 million unique TCRs from HLA-typed donors. When 350 to 500 donors were genotyped, about 80% of them were found to fall in the Caucasian-associated ancestry cluster.

The PCR was carried out with 60 Vbeta primers and 13 Jbeta primers. Profiled with immunoSEQ multiplex PCR; TCRdb holds only in-frame clones, not every one. The sample consists of some 87,000 clones, 70% of them appearing once. This CDR3 is built from 15 residues. V lost 1 base and J lost 6, with 16 bases in between. Germline loops: CDR1 SGHAT, CDR2 FQNNGV. Study-wide findings and caveats: In a later analysis, CMV-associated beta chains were mostly HLA-associated, it appeared. In vitro experiments confirmed that a few CMV-associated chains were specific for CMV antigens.

This clone was recorded a few times. Antigen specificity is unknown. The genes are TRBV11-2 and TRBJ2-7; D is possibly TRBD1 (6 bases). This clonotype was obtained from a woman between 50 and 59 years old in good health and CMV-seropositive. Sequenced sample: PBMCs. This CDR3 reads CASSLVGPGAGEQYF. The CDR3 coding sequence is TGTGCCAGCAGCTTAGTCGGACCAGGGGCGGGCGAGCAGTACTTC.